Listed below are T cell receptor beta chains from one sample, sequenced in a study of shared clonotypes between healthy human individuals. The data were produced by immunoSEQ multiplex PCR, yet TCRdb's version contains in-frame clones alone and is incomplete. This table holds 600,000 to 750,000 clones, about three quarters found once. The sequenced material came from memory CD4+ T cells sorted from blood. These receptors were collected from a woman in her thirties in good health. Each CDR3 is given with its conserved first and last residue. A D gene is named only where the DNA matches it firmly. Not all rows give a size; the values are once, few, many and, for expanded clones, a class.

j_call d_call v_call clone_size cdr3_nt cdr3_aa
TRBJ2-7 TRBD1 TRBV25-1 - TGTGCCAGCAGTGAATTCGGGACAGGGGTGCACGAGCAGTACTTC CASSEFGTGVHEQYF
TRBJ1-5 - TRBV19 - TGTGCCAGTAGTATAAAGACAGATCAGCCCCAGCATTTT CASSIKTDQPQHF
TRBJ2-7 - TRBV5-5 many TGTGCCAGCAGCTTGGTTGTCGCGCCCTACGAGCAGTACTTC CASSLVVAPYEQYF
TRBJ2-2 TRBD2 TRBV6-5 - TGTGCCAGCAGGACTAGCGGACTCACCGGGGAGCTGTTTTTT CASRTSGLTGELFF
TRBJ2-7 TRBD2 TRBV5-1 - TGCGCCCGAATAGCGGGAAACTACGAGCAGTACTTC CARIAGNYEQYF
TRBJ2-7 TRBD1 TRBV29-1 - TGCAGCGTTCGGTTTTCAGGGGGCTACGAGCAGTACTTC CSVRFSGGYEQYF
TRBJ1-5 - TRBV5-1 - TGCGCCAGCAGCTTGGACGGCAGCTCTGGGGATCAGCCCCAGCATTTT CASSLDGSSGDQPQHF
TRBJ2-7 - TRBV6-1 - TGTGCCAGCAGTGACTTCTGGCAGGGGGGGTACGAGCAGTACTTC CASSDFWQGGYEQYF
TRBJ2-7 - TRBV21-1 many TGTGCCAGCAGCAAAAGTTCAAGCGGGGCCCAGGACGAGCAGTACTTC CASSKSSSGAQDEQYF
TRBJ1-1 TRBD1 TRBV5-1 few TGCGCCAGCAGCTTACAGGGGTCGGGGACTGAAGCTTTCTTT CASSLQGSGTEAFF
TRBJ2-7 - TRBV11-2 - TGTGCCAGCAGATTACAGGTGGATGGCGAGCAGTACTTC CASRLQVDGEQYF
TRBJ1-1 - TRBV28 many TGTGCCAGCAGTTTTAGACGGAGAGGGGGGCACACTGAAGCTTTCTTT CASSFRRRGGHTEAFF
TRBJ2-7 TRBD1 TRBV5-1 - TGCGCCAGCAGCGCCGGGACAGGGTCACTACAGCAGTACTTC CASSAGTGSLQQYF
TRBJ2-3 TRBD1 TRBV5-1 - TGCGCCAGCTTCCGGACAGGCCACACAGATACGCAGTATTTT CASFRTGHTDTQYF
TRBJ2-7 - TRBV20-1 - TGCAGTGCTCGGCCCGGGTACGAGCAGTACTTC CSARPGYEQYF
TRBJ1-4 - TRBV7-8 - TGTGCCAGCAGCGCGTCGGAGGCTAATGAAAAACTGTTTTTT CASSASEANEKLFF
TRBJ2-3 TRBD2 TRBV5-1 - TGCGCCAGCAGCTTAGGGGAGGGTACGCAGTATTTT CASSLGEGTQYF
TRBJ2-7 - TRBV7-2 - TGTGCCAGCAGCCAGATTGGAGGGAGAGACTACGAGCAGTACTTC CASSQIGGRDYEQYF
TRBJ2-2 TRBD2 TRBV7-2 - TGTGCCAAAAGACTAGCGGGAGGGTCCGGGGAGCTGTTTTTT CAKRLAGGSGELFF
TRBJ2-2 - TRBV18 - TGTGCCAGTTCACTGGGAGCAGTGAGGTGGGACACCGGGGAGCTGTTTTTT CASSLGAVRWDTGELFF
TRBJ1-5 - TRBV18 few TGTGCCAGCTCACCCTCGATGGGGGAAGCCCAGCCCCAGCATTTT CASSPSMGEAQPQHF
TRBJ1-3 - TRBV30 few TGTGCCTGGAGTGGGGGGGCCAGCTCTGGAAACACCATATATTTT CAWSGGASSGNTIYF
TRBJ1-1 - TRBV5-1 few TGCGCCAGCAGCTTGGGAACAGTGAACACTGAAGCTTTCTTT CASSLGTVNTEAFF
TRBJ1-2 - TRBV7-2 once TGTGCCAGCAGCTTATCGGGGCTGGGCTACACCTTC CASSLSGLGYTF
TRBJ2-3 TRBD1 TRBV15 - TGTGCCACCAGCAGACCCGGAGGACAGGGAAGTCCACGGACGCAGTATTTT CATSRPGGQGSPRTQYF
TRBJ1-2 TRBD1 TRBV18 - TGTGCCAGCTCACCGACAGGGCGCGCTTATGGCTACACCTTC CASSPTGRAYGYTF
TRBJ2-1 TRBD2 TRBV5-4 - TGTGCCAGCGGCCGGGACTATTCCTACAATGAGCAGTTCTTC CASGRDYSYNEQFF
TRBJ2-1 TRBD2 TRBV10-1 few TGCGCCAGCAGTGAGAGGACTAGCGGCCTCAACGAGCAGTTCTTC CASSERTSGLNEQFF